This T cell receptor beta chain was recovered during a study of cytomegalovirus exposure and HLA in healthy donors. Study-wide results and limits: Presence/absence results assume similar sequencing depth per donor, which may not hold. Sequencing artifact likely explains a cluster of highly shared sequence variants. Available immune exposure information was restricted to CMV serostatus only.

Germline V lookup: CDR1 SGHRS, CDR2 YFSETQ. The V gene lost 0 bases and the J gene lost 0 bases, with 12 bases spanning the gap. The CDR3 loop spans 16 amino acids. PCR employed 60 Vbeta and 13 Jbeta primers. Sequencing was performed with immunoSEQ multiplex PCR; in TCRdb, only in-frame clones are kept and a portion is missing. The table includes 120,000 or so clones, 81% detected once. It was healthy bone marrow donors who served as donors. This clone was observed a few times. Its antigen is unknown. The sample taken for sequencing was PBMCs. This chain uses TRBV5-1 with TRBJ1-1; no clear D. The receptor was derived from a man between 18 and 29 years old in good health and CMV-seropositive. The chain's CDR3 is CASSLDSTGMNTEAFF. The CDR3 nucleotides read TGCGCCAGCAGCTTGGACTCTACGGGGATGAACACTGAAGCTTTCTTT.